This passage covers 2 T cell receptor beta chains from one sample sequenced in a study of blood T cells in healthy people across ages. Next came a second PCR, run for about 6 to 11 cycles, which used a sample-barcoded 5' primer along with a J-beta primer mix. One entry per CDR3 protein results from TCRdb running MiXCR on the 5' RACE reads. This table has hundreds of thousands of distinct CDR3 sequences, about 52% appearing once. Sequenced material: blood. These receptors all stem from a man in his sixties in good health.

This clonotype appeared a few times. The V call is TRBV18, the J call TRBJ2-7; 8 bases agree with TRBD1. The CDR3 covers 13 residues. Looked up from germline, CDR1 is KGHSH and CDR2 is LQKENI. Trimming took 3 bases from V and 6 from J; bases not matched to a gene: 4. The CDR3 nucleotides read TGTGCCAGCTCACCGGACAGGGTGGCCGAGCAGTACTTC. It encodes CASSPDRVAEQYF.

The chain joins TRBV6-6 to TRBJ2-5; TRBD1 matches at 8 bases. The V segment lost 1 base and the J segment 4 bases; nucleotides outside the gene matches: 5. Germline CDR1 reads MNHNY; CDR2 reads SVGAGI (reference sequence). The CDR3 totals 15 residues. The CDR3 is CASSYWGTGGETQYF. CDR3 in DNA: TGTGCCAGCAGTTACTGGGGGACAGGCGGAGAGACCCAGTACTTC.